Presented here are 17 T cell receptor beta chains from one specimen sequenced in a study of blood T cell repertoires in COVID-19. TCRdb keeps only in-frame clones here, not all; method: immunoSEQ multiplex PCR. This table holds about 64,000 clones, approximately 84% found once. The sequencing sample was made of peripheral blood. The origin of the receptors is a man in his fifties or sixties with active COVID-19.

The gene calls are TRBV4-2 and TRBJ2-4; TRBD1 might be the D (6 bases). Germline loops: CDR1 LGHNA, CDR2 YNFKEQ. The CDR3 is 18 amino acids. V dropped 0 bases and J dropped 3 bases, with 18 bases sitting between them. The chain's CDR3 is CASSQDRGGATGKNIQYF. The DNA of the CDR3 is TGTGCCAGCAGCCAAGATCGAGGGGGAGCTACTGGCAAAAACATTCAGTACTTC.

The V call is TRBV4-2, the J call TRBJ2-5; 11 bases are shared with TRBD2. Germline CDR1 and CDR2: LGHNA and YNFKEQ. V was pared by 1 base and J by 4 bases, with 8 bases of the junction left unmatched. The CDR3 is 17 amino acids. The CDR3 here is CASSQVGSGGARETQYF. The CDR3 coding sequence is TGTGCCAGCAGCCAAGTGGGTAGCGGGGGGGCCCGAGAGACCCAGTACTTC.

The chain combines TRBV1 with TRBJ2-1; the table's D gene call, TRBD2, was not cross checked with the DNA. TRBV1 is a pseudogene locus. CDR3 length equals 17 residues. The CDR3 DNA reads TGCACCAGCAGCCAAGTCGAGACTAGCGGGAGGGCCGGGGAGCAGTTCTTC. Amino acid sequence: CTSSQVETSGRAGEQFF.

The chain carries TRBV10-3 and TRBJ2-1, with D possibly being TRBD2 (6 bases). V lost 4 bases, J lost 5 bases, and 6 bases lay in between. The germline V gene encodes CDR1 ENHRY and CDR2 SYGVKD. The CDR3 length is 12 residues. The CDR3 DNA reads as TGTGCCATCAGTGCGGGGGACAATGAGCAGTTCTTC. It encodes CAISAGDNEQFF.

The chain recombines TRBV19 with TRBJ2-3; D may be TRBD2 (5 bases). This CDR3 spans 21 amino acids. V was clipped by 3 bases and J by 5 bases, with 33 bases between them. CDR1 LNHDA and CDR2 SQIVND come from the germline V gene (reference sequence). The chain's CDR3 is CASSITPPILGSAEDGDTQYF. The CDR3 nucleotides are TGTGCCAGTAGTATTACACCTCCGATCTTGGGCTCAGCGGAGGACGGAGATACGCAGTATTTT.

The CDR3 region has the DNA TGTGCCAGTAGTATACAGGGGGCCCCCGGGGAGCTGTTTTTT. This gives the protein CASSIQGAPGELFF. The chain is built from TRBV19 and TRBJ2-2; TRBD1 matches 8 bases. J lost 6 bases, V lost 2 bases, and 2 bases had no gene match. The V gene's germline CDR1 is LNHDA and CDR2 SQIVND (reference sequence). The CDR3 is 14 residues long.

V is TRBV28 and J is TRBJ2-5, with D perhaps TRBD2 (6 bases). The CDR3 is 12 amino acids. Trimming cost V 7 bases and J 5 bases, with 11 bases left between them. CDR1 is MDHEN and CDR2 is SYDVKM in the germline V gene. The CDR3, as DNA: TGTGCCAGCACCCCCGGAGGGGAGACCCAGTACTTC. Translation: CASTPGGETQYF.

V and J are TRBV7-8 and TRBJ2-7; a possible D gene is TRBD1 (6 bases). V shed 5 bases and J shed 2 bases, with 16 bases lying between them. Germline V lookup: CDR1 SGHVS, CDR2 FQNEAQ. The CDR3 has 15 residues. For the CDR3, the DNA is TGTGCCAGCAGCCATCAGGGGCTAGGGGCCTACGAGCAGTACTTC. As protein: CASSHQGLGAYEQYF.

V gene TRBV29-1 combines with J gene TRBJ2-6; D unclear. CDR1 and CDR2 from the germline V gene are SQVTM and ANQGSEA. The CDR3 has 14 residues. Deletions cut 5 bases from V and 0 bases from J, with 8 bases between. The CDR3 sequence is CSVSESSGANVLTF. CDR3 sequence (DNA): TGCAGCGTTTCGGAGAGCTCTGGGGCCAACGTCCTGACTTTC.

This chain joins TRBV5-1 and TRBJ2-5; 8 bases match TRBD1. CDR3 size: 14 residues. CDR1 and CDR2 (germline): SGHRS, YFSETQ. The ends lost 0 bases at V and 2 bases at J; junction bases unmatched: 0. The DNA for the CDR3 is TGCGCCAGCAGCTTGGGGGACAGGCAAGAGACCCAGTACTTC. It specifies CASSLGDRQETQYF.

The CDR3 protein is CASSLRGSDEQYF. The DNA of the CDR3 is TGCGCCAGCAGCCTGAGGGGGAGCGACGAGCAGTACTTC. The chain is built from TRBV10-1 and TRBJ2-7, with a possible D match to TRBD1 (6 bases). Germline V gene lookup returns CDR1 WNHNN and CDR2 SYGVQD (reference sequence). The CDR3 is 13 amino acids. Trimming took off 6 bases at V and 5 bases at J, with 14 bases between the two ends.

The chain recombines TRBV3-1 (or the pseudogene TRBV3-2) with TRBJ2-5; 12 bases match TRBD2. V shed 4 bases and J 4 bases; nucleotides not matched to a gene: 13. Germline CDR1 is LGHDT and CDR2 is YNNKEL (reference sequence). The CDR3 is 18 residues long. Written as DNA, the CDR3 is TGTGCCAGCAGCCCGGGACCCCGACCTAGCGGGAGGGCAGAGACCCAGTACTTC. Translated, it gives CASSPGPRPSGRAETQYF.

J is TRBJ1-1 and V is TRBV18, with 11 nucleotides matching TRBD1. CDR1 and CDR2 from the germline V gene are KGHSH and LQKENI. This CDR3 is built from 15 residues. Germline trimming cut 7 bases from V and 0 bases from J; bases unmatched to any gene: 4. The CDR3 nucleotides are TGTGCCAGCTACGGGACAGGGGGTATGAACACTGAAGCTTTCTTT. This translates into CASYGTGGMNTEAFF.

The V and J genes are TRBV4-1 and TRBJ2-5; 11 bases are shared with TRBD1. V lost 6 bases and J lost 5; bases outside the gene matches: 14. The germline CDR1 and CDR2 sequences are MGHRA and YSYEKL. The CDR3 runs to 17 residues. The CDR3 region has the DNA TGCGCCAGCAGTCAAAGCTTCGGACAGGGGGCGCGGGAGACCCAGTACTTC. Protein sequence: CASSQSFGQGARETQYF.

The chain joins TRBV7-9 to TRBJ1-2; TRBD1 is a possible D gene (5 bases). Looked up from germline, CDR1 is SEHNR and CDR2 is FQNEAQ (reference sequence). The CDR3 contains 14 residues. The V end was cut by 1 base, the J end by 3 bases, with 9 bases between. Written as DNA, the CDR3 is TGTGCCAGCAGCTTAGGGGGGGTTGACTATGGCTACACCTTC. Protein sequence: CASSLGGVDYGYTF.

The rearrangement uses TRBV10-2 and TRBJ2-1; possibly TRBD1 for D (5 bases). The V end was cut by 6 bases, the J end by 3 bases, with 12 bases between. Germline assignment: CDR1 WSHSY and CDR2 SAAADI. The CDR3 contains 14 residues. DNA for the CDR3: TGCGCCAGCAGGGACAACTCCCGCTACAATGAGCAGTTCTTC. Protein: CASRDNSRYNEQFF.

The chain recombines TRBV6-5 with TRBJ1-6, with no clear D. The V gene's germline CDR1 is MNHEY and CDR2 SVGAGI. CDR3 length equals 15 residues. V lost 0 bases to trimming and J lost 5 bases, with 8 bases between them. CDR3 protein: CASSYSIRDNSPLHF. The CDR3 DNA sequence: TGTGCCAGCAGTTACTCGATCCGGGATAATTCACCCCTCCACTTT.